The clone carrying this T cell receptor (beta chain) has more than one count but fewer than ten. If no ophthalmopathy progression occurred within 18 months, Graves' hyperthyroidism was stable. Investigators excluded patients with uncontrolled infection, other autoimmune disease, pregnancy or lactation. Diagnosing involved the use of clinical symptoms, serum thyroxine and TRAb, thyroid ultrasound and orbital computed tomography. A roughly 9.7 ml volume of fresh peripheral blood provided the PBMCs. This record comes from a study of T cells in Graves' hyperthyroidism and ophthalmopathy. Using RNA transcripts as the source, TCR beta CDR3 regions were amplified. Carried out on the TCR CDR3, a first-round RT-PCR used the HTBI primer set. One entry per CDR3 protein, called by TCRdb with MiXCR from the multiplex PCR reads. The table records under 450,000 distinct CDR3 sequences, around 16% of them present only once.

Sequenced input: blood. The clonotype comes from a woman aged 18-29 years with Graves' hyperthyroidism.

CDR3 in DNA: TGCAGTGCCACCAGGGGAGTACGGGGTTACGAGCAGTACTTC. It encodes CSATRGVRGYEQYF. The chain combines TRBV20-1 with TRBJ2-7; maybe TRBD1 (6 bases). The CDR3 extends over 14 amino acids. Trimming cost V 6 bases and J 4 bases, with 19 bases left between them. The germline gives CDR1 DFQATT, CDR2 SNEGSKA (reference sequence).